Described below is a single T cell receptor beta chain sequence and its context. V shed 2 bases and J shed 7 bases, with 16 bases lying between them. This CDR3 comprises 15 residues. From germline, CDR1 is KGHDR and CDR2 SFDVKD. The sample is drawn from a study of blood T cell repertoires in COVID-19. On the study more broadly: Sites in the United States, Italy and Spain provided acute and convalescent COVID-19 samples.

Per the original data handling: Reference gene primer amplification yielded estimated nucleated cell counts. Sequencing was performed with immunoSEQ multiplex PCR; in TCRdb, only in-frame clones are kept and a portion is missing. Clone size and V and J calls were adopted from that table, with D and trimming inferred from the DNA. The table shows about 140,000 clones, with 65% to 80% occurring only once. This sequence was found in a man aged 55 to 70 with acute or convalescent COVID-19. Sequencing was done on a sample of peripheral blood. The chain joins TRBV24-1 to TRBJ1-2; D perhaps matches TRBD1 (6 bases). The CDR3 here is CATSDSKQGTGGYTF. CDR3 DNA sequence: TGTGCCACCAGTGATTCAAAACAGGGTACGGGTGGCTACACCTTC.